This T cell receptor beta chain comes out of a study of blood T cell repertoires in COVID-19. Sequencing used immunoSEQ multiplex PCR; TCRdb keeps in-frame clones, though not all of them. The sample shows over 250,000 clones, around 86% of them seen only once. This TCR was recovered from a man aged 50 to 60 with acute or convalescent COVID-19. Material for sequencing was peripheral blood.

The CDR3 nucleotides are TGCGCCAGCAGCCAAGATCGGGAGGGGATGAACACTGAAGCTTTCTTT. Translation gives CASSQDREGMNTEAFF. J is TRBJ1-1 and V is TRBV4-1, with a possible D match to TRBD1 (5 bases). The V and J ends lost 0 bases and 0 bases respectively, with 11 bases between them. Germline V lookup: CDR1 MGHRA, CDR2 YSYEKL. The CDR3 has 16 residues.